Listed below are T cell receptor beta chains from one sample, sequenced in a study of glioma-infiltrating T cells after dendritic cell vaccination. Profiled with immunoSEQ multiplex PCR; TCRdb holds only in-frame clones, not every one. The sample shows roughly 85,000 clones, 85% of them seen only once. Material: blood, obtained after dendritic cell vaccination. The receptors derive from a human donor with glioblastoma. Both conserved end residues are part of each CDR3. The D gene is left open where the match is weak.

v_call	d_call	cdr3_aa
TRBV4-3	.	CASSQGRGIAGPNEKLFF
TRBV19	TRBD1	CASRGTGEREQYF
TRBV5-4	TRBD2	CASSSRTSGYEQYF
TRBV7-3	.	CASSLTSNQPQHF
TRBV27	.	CASSLWSRGVGGHTDTQYF
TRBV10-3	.	CAISESVTTQGYTF
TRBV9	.	CASSVEGTLYNEQFF
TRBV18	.	CASSRQGRAHTDTQYF
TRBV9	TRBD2	CASHPGRGENTGELFF
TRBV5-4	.	CASSLGGATNEKLFF
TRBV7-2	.	CASSFYTGELFF
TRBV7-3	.	CASSLNISGGQMNTEAFF
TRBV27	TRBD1	CASSPGQGAQPQHF
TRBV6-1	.	CASSELGGKGFGNQPQHF
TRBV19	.	CASSQGPYEQYF
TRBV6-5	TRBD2	CASRRTSGTDNEQFF
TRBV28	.	CASSLTGYGYTF
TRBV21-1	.	CASSPLARDRDRGNQPQHF
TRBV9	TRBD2	CASSVEESGRGYNEQFF
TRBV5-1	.	CASSLVGRVYEQYF
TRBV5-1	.	CASSPGGANEKLFF
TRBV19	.	CASSIFPMNTEAFF
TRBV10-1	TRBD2	CASSHPTSGTEETQYF
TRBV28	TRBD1	CASSPQGQGGTEAFF
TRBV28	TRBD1	CASSLQGQGWEKLFF
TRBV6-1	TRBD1	CASRGGDRGSDYTF
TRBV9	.	CASSVGHRGELFF
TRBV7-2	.	CASTKTDSSYTF
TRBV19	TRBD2	CASNSGGVSYNEQFF
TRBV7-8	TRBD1	CASSFTEPGQGLRQYF
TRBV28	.	CASSFSLNTEAFF
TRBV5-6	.	CASRITGTPDSPLHF
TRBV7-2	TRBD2	CASSYIGPTSGSVETQYF
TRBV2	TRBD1	CASSKDRGFYEQYF
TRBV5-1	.	CASSLEHVADTQYF
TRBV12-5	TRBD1	CASGRTGLAGELFF
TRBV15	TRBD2	CATTGTSGLQETQYF
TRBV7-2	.	CASSLDRTVVQETQYF
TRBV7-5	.	CVRSTGQGTDTQYF
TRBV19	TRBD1	CASNRGNEGPPQHF
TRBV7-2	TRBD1	CASSLVGQGARGYTF
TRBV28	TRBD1	CASSTTGAYGYTF
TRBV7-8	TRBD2	CASSQGLAGSGETQYF